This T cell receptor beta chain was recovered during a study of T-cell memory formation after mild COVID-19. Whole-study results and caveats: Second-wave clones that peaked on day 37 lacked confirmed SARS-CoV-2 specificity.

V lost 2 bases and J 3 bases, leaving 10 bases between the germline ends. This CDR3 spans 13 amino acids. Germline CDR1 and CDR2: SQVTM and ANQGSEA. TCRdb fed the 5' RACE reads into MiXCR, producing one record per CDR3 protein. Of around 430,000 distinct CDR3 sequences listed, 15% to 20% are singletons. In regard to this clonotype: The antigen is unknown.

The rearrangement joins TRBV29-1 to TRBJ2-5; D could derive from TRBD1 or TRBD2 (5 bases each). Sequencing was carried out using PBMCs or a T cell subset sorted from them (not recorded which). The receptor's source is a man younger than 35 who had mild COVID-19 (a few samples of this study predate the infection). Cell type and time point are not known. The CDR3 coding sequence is TGCAGCGTTGAATGGGGGATTAAAGAGACCCAGTACTTC. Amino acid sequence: CSVEWGIKETQYF.